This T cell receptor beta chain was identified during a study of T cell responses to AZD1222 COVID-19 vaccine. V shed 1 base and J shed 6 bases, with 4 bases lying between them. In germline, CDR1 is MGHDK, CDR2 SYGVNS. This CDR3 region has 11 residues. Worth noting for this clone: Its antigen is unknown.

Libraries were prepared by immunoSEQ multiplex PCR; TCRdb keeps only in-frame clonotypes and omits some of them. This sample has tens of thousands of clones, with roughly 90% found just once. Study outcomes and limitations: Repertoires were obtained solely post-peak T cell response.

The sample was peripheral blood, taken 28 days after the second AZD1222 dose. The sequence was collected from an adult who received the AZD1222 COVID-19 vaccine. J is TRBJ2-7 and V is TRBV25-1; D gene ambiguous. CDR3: CASSESREQYF. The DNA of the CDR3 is TGTGCCAGCAGTGAATCCCGCGAGCAGTACTTC.